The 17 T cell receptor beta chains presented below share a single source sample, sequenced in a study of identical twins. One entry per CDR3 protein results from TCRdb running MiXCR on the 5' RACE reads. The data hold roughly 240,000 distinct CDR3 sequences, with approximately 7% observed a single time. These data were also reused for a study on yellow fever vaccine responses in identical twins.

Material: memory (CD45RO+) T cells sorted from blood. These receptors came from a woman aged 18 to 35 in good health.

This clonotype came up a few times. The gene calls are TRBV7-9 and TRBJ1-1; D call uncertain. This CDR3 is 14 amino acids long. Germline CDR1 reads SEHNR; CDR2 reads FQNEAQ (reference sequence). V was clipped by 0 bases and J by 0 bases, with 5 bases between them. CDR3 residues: CASSLAGLNTEAFF. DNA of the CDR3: TGTGCCAGCAGCTTAGCAGGGTTGAACACTGAAGCTTTCTTT.

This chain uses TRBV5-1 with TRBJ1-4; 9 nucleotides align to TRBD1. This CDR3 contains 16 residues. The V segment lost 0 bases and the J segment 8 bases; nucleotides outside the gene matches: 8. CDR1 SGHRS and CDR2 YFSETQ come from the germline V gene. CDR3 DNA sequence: TGCGCCAGCAGCTTGGCTGGGAGGACAGGGGTCGAAAAACTGTTTTTT. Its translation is CASSLAGRTGVEKLFF.

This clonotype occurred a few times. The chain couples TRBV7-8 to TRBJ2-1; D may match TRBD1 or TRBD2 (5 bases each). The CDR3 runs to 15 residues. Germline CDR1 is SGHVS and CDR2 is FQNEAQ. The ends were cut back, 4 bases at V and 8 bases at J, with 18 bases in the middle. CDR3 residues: CASSSGEGRGHEQFF. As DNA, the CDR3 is TGTGCCAGCAGCTCAGGTGAAGGCCGGGGACATGAGCAGTTCTTC.

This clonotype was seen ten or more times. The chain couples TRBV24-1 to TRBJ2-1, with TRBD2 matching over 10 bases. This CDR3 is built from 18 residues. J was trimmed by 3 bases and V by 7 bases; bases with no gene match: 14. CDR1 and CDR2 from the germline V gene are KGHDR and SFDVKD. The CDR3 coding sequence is TGTGCCACCAGAAGCTCTAGCGGGAGCCCCCCACTCTACAATGAGCAGTTCTTC. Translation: CATRSSSGSPPLYNEQFF.

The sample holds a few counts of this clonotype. In nucleotides, the CDR3 is TGCAGTGCTAGAGATTATCCAGGGACTAGCTCCTACAATGAGCAGTTCTTC. Protein product: CSARDYPGTSSYNEQFF. The chain recombines TRBV20-1 with TRBJ2-1; TRBD2 matches 8 bases. Per germline, CDR1 DFQATT and CDR2 SNEGSKA (reference sequence). V lost 0 bases and J lost 0; bases outside the gene matches: 7. The CDR3 is 17 residues long.

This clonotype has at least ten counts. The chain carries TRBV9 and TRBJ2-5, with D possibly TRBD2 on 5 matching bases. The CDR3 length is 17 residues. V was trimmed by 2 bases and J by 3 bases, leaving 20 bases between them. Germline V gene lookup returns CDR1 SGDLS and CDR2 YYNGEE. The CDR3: CASSVDIGIRLEETQYF. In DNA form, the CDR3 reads TGTGCCAGCAGCGTCGATATCGGGATCCGCCTTGAAGAGACCCAGTACTTC.

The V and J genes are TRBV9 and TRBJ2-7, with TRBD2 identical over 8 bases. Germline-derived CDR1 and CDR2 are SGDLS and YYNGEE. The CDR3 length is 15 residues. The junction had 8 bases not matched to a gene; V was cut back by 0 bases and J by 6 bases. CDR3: CASSVAAGGRFEQYF. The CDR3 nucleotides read TGTGCCAGCAGCGTAGCGGCGGGAGGTCGTTTCGAGCAGTACTTC.

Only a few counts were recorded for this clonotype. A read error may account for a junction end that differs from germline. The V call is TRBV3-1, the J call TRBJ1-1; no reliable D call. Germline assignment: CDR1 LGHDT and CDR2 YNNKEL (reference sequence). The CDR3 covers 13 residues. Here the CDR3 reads CASRQGPYTEAFF. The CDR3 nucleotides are TGTGCCAGCAGGCAAGGTCCATACACTGAAGCTTTCTTT.

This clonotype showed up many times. The CDR3 DNA is TGTGCCAGCACCCTGGGGGGACAGGGGGCAGGCCAGCCCCAGCATTTT. Encoded protein: CASTLGGQGAGQPQHF. The gene calls are TRBV6-1 and TRBJ1-5, with 12 bases identical to TRBD1. Per the germline V gene, CDR1 is MNHNS and CDR2 is SASEGT. Losses at the gene ends were 7 bases for V and 7 bases for J; bases not matched to a gene: 11. CDR3 length: 16 amino acids.

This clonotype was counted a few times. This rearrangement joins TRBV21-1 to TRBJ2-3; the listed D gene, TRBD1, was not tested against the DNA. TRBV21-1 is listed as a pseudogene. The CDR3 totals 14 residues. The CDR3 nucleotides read TGTGCCAGCACTAACGACAGTAGCACAGATACGCAGTATTTT. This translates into CASTNDSSTDTQYF.

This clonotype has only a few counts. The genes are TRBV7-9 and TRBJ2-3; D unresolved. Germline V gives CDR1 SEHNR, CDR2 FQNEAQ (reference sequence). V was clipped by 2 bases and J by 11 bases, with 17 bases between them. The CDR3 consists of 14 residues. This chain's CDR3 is CASSLLDGAFGQYF. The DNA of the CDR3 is TGTGCCAGCAGCTTACTGGACGGCGCCTTTGGGCAGTATTTT.

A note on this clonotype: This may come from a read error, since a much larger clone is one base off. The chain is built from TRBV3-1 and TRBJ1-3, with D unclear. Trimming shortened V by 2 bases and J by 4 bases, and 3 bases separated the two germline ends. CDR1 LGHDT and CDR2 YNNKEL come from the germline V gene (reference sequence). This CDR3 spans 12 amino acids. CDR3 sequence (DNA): TGTGCCAGCAGCCAATCCGGAAACACCATATATTTT. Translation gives CASSQSGNTIYF.

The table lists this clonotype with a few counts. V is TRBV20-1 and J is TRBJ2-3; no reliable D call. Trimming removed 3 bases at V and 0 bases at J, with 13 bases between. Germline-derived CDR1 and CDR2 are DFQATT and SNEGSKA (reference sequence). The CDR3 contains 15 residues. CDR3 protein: CSASWRRTSTDTQYF. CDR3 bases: TGCAGTGCTAGTTGGCGGCGTACTAGCACAGATACGCAGTATTTT.

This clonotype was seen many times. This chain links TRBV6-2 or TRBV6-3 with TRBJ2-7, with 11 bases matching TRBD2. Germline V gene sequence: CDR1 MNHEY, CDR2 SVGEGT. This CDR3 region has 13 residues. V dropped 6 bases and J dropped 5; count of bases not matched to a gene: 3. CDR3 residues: CASSSSGRHEQYF. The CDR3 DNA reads TGTGCCAGCAGCTCTAGCGGGAGGCACGAGCAGTACTTC.

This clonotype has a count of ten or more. CDR3 sequence: CSASQPRVRTDTQYF. The CDR3 DNA reads as TGCAGTGCTAGCCAGCCCAGGGTTCGCACAGATACGCAGTATTTT. The V call is TRBV20-1, the J call TRBJ2-3; possibly TRBD1 for D (5 bases). The CDR3 loop spans 15 amino acids. Between the trimmed V and J ends, which lost 3 bases and 1 base, there was a span of 14 bases. Germline V gene sequence: CDR1 DFQATT, CDR2 SNEGSKA (reference sequence).

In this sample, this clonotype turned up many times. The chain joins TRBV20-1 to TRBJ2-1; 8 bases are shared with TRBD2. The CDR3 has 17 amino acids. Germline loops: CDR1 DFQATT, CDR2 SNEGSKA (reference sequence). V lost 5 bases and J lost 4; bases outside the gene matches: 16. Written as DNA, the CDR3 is TGCAGTGCTCGGGGGGGGGTTGGGGGCAAAAGTTACAATGAGCAGTTCTTC. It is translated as CSARGGVGGKSYNEQFF.

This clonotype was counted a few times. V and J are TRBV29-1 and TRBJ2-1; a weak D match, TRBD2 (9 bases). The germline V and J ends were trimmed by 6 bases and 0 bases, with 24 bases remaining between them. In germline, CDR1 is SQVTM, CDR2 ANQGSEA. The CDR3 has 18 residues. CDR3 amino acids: CSVAGGPSGKGSYNEQFF. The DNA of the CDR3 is TGCAGCGTCGCAGGGGGCCCTAGCGGGAAGGGCTCCTACAATGAGCAGTTCTTC.